This TCR beta chain was documented in a study of PD-1 blockade in classical Hodgkin lymphoma. CDR3 length equals 16 residues. Germline-derived CDR1 and CDR2 are SGDLS and YYNGEE. The V and J ends lost 4 bases and 3 bases, in that order; junction bases with no gene match: 8. Libraries were prepared by immunoSEQ multiplex PCR; TCRdb keeps only in-frame clonotypes and omits some of them. The sample carries approximately 8,400 clones, around 83% recorded once. Time point specified: cycle 4 day 1 (C4D1), after about 6 weeks of nivolumab. Exposure to brentuximab vedotin varied, and each patient had relapsed following autologous stem cell transplantation. Investigators obtained CD8+ T cells from thawed PBMCs by magnetic negative selection. Classifying best responses yielded complete response, partial response or progressive disease.

The input for sequencing was CD8+ T cells from blood, taken before the fourth cycle of nivolumab. This chain links TRBV9 with TRBJ2-2; 8 nucleotides agree with TRBD2. The source is a human donor with classical Hodgkin lymphoma. CDR3 coding DNA: TGTGCCAGCAGCCCTCCGGGGGGGCCGGACACCGGGGAGCTGTTTTTT. It specifies CASSPPGGPDTGELFF.